This T cell receptor (beta chain) comes out of a study of CD8+ T cells in alopecia areata. This clone was seen only a few times. cDNA reverse transcribed from extracted RNA served as the sequencing template. Sequencing used immunoSEQ multiplex PCR; TCRdb keeps in-frame clones, though not all of them. Of over 85,000 clones listed, about 58% are singletons. This sample's treatment: oral pan-JAK inhibitor, 5-10 mg twice daily. Alopecia areata patients had lesional scalp punch biopsies and peripheral blood taken from them. V lost 10 bases, J lost 5 bases, and 18 bases lay in between. Germline values: CDR1 LNHDA, CDR2 SQIVND (reference sequence). The CDR3 is made up of 13 amino acids.

The clonotype comes from a human donor with alopecia areata. Sample: CD8+ T cells sorted from blood, taken at week 4, from a patient treated with tofacitinib. This chain connects TRBV19 to TRBJ2-7; tentative D call: TRBD1 (5 bases). CDR3 protein: CATSRSRADEQYF. As DNA, the CDR3 is TGTGCCACCTCCCGGTCCAGGGCGGACGAGCAGTACTTC.